This T cell receptor (beta chain) was identified in a study of shared clonotypes between healthy human individuals. Trimming shortened V by 1 base and J by 1 base, and 8 bases separated the two germline ends. Germline V gene sequence: CDR1 MGHRA, CDR2 YSYEKL. This CDR3 is built from 15 residues. Clones were sequenced by immunoSEQ multiplex PCR, and TCRdb holds only the in-frame ones, with some missing. The table records some 450,000 clones, 75% to 80% of them present only once. The source is a woman aged 40 to 50 in good health. Some clones in this sample may be carry-over from other donors' samples. Material for sequencing was PBMCs. This chain joins TRBV4-1 and TRBJ2-1, with unresolved D. As DNA, the CDR3 is TGCGCCAGCAGCCAAGGGTTAGCTTCCTACAATGAGCAGTTCTTC. Protein sequence: CASSQGLASYNEQFF.